This T cell receptor beta chain comes out of a study of T cells in narcolepsy. Study observations and caveats: Autoreactive clone sequences were missing from some blood memory CD4+ repertoires. HCRT-specific and TRIB2-specific autoreactive clonotypes appeared among same-patient CSF and blood CD4+ clonotypes.

Using immunoSEQ multiplex PCR, the repertoire was profiled, and TCRdb retains in-frame clones only, with some absent. This sample has roughly 34,000 clones, with approximately 84% found just once. Concerning this clone itself: The antigen is unknown.

Material: CD45RA- memory CD4+ T cells from PBMCs. This receptor was obtained from a human donor with narcolepsy.

CDR3 DNA sequence: TGTGCCAGCAGCTCTACGGGGGTATCCTATAATTCACCCCTCCACTTT. It codes for CASSSTGVSYNSPLHF. The chain recombines TRBV7-9 with TRBJ1-6, with D perhaps matching TRBD1 (5 bases). CDR1 and CDR2 from the germline V gene are SEHNR and FQNEAQ (reference sequence). The CDR3 is 16 amino acids. Trimming cost V 4 bases and J 1 base, with 11 bases left between them.